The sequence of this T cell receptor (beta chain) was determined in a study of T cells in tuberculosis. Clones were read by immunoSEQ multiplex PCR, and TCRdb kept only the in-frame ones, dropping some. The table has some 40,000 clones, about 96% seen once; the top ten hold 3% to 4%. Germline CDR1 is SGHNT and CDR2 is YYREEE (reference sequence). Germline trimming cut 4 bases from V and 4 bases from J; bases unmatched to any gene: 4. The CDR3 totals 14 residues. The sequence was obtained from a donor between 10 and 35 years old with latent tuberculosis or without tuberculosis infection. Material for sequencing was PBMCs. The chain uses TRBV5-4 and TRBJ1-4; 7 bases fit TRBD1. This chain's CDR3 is CASSTGQVNEKLFF. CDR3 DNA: TGTGCCAGCAGCACCGGACAGGTTAATGAAAAACTGTTTTTT.